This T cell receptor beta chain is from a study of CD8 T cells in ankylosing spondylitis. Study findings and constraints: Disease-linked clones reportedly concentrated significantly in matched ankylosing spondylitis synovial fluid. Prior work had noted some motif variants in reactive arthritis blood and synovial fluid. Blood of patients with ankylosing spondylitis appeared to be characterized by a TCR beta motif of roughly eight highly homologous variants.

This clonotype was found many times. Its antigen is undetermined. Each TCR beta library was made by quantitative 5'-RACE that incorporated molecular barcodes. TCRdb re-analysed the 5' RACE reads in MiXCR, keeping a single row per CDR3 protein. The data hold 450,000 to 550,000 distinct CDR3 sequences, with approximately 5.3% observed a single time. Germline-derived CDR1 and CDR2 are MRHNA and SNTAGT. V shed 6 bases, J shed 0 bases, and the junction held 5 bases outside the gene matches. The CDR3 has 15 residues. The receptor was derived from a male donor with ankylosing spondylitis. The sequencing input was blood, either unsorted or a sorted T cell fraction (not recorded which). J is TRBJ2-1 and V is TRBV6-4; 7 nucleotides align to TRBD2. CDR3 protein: CASSWGGSSYNEQFF. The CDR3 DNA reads TGTGCCAGCAGCTGGGGGGGGAGCTCCTACAATGAGCAGTTCTTC.